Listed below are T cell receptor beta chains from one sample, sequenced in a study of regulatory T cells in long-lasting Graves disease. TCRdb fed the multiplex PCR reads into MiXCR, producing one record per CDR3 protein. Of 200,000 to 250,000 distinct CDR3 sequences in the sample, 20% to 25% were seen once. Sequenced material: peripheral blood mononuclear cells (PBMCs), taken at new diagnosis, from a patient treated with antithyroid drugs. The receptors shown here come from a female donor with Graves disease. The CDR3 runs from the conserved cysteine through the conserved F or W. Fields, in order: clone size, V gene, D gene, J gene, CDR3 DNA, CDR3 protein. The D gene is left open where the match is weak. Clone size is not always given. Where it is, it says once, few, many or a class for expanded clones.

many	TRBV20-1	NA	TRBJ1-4	TGCAGTTCGGCCAGGGAGGGTGAAAAACTGTTTTTT	CSSAREGEKLFF
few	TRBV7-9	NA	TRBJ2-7	TGTGCCAGCAGCTCCGTATTGGGCAGGAAGGACGAGCAGTACTTC	CASSSVLGRKDEQYF
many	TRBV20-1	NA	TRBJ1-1	TGCAGTGCTAAACGCCCGGGAGGTAGCACTGAAGCTTTCTTT	CSAKRPGGSTEAFF
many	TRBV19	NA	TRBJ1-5	TGTGCCAGTAGCCTGGACACCAACCGACGGCCCCAGCATTTT	CASSLDTNRRPQHF
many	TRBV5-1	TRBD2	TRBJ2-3	TGCGCCAGCAGCTTGTCAGCGGGAGCTCAAGATACGCAGTATTTT	CASSLSAGAQDTQYF
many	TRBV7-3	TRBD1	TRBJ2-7	TGTGCCAGCAGCTCGACAGGGGATGGTGGGGAGCAGTACTTC	CASSSTGDGGEQYF
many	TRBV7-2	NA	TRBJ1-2	TGTGCCAGCAGCCCTTCAGCGGCAGGGGCGATCTACGGCTACACCTTC	CASSPSAAGAIYGYTF
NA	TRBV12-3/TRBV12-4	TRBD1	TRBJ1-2	TGTGCCAGCAGGGGGACAGGGGCACTGCGGGGCTACACCTTC	CASRGTGALRGYTF
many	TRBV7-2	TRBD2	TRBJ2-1	TGTGCCAGCAGCTTGATGCGCGGGAGTGTCTATGAGCAGTTCTTC	CASSLMRGSVYEQFF
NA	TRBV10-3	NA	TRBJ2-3	TGTGCCATCAGTGAGACAGGGAGGTCAGATACGCAGTATTTT	CAISETGRSDTQYF
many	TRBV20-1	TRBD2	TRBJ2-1	TGCAGTACTAGAGACCTAGCGGGAGACTACAATGAGCAGTTCTTC	CSTRDLAGDYNEQFF
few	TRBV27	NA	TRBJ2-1	TGTGCCAGCTCGCGGAAGAGCTCCTACAATGAGCAGTTCTTC	CASSRKSSYNEQFF
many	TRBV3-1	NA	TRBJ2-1	TGTGCCAGCAGAAACAGAAACACCTCCTACAATGAGCAGTTCTTC	CASRNRNTSYNEQFF
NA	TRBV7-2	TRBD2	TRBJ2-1	TGTGCCAGCAGCTTAGTAAGTCAAAGCGGAGGACTAGCGGGAGTTGGTGAGCAGTTCTTC	CASSLVSQSGGLAGVGEQFF
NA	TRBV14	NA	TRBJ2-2	TGTGCCAGCAGCCAATATAGCGTGGCCGGGGAGCTGTTTTTT	CASSQYSVAGELFF
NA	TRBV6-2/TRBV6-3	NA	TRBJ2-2	TGTGCCAGCAGTTCCCCCACCCGTCTAGCGCATAATACCGGGGAGCTGTTTTTT	CASSSPTRLAHNTGELFF
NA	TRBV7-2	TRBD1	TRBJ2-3	TGCGCCAGCAGCCAAGGGGCGGGACAGGGGTTAGATACGCAGTATTTT	CASSQGAGQGLDTQYF
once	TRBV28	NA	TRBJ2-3	TGTGCCGGCAGTCACCAGGACAGAGTAACAGATACGCAGTATTTT	CAGSHQDRVTDTQYF
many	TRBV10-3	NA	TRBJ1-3	TGTGCCATCACGGGTACGGGGATCGGAAACACCATATATTTT	CAITGTGIGNTIYF
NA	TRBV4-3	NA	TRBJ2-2	TGCGCCAGCAGCCAAGAGGCCTTCCCGGGCACCGGGGAGCTGTTTTTT	CASSQEAFPGTGELFF
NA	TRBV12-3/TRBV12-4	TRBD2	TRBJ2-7	TGTGCCAGCAGTCCCGGGACTAGCGGGAGTTACGAGCAGTACTTC	CASSPGTSGSYEQYF
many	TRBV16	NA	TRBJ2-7	TGTGCCAGCAGCCAGCGAGGGGGGAGGAGCTCCTACGAGCAGTACTTC	CASSQRGGRSSYEQYF
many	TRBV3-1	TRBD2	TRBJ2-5	TGTGCCAGCAGCCAAGGACTAGCGGGGGAAGGGGAGACCCAGTACTTC	CASSQGLAGEGETQYF
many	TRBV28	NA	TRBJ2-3	TGTGCCAGCAGCTTCCTATCGGGGACAGATACGCAGTATTTT	CASSFLSGTDTQYF
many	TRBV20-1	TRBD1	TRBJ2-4	TGCAGTGCTAGAGTTGCGACAGGGATGCTAGCCAAAAACATTCAGTACTTC	CSARVATGMLAKNIQYF
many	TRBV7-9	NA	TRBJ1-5	TGTGCCAGCAGCGGGGACACCAATCAGCCCCAGCATTTT	CASSGDTNQPQHF
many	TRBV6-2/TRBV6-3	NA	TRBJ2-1	TGTGCCAGCAGTTACGAACGACCGGGACGGAGCTTTTACAATGAGCAGTTCTTC	CASSYERPGRSFYNEQFF
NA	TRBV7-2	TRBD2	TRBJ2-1	TGTGCCAGCAGCTTAGTAGGACTAGCGGGGAACAATGAGCAGTTCTTC	CASSLVGLAGNNEQFF
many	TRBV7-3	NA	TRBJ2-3	TGTGCCAGCAGCTCGACGGCCACAGATACGCAGTATTTT	CASSSTATDTQYF
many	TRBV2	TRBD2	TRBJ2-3	TGTGCCAGCAGTGTGGGGGCTAGCGGGGATAGCACAGATACGCAGTATTTT	CASSVGASGDSTDTQYF
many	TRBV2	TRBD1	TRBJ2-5	TGTGCCAGCAGAAGGACAGGAGAGACCCAGTACTTC	CASRRTGETQYF
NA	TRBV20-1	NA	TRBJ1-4	TGCAGTGCTAGAGACCGGGGGTTGGGTGAAAAACTGTTTTTT	CSARDRGLGEKLFF
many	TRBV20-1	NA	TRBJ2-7	TGCAGTGCTAGAGACAGTTGGAGGCAGTACTTC	CSARDSWRQYF
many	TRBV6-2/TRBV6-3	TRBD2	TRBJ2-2	TGTGCCAGCAGTCAGATCCTAGCGGGAGGGCGTTCCGGGGAGCTGTTTTTT	CASSQILAGGRSGELFF
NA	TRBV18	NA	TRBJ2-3	TGTGCCAGCTCACTTGGACAGAAAAGCACAGATACGCAGTATTTT	CASSLGQKSTDTQYF
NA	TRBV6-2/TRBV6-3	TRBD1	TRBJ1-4	TGTGCCAGCAGTCGCCGGACAGGGGGCATCGGTGAAAAACTGTTTTTT	CASSRRTGGIGEKLFF
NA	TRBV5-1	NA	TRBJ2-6	TGCGCCAGCAGCTTGTGGGGGGCCTCTGGGGCCAACGTCCTGACTTTC	CASSLWGASGANVLTF
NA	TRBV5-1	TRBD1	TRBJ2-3	TGCGCCAGCAGCCTCGGGACAGGGAACACAGATACGCAGTATTTT	CASSLGTGNTDTQYF
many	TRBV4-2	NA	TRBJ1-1	TGTGCCAGCAGCCAAGAATGGATTGGGCACACTGAAGCTTTCTTT	CASSQEWIGHTEAFF
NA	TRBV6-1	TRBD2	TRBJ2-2	TGTGCCAGCCAGCGGGGGCCAAACACCGGGGAGCTGTTTTTT	CASQRGPNTGELFF
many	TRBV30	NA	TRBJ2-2	TGTGCCTGGAGTTCAAACACCGGGGAGCTGTTTTTT	CAWSSNTGELFF
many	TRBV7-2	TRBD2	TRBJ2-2	TGTGCCAGCAGCTTAGCTCTTGTAGCGGGAGACACCGGGGAGCTGTTTTTT	CASSLALVAGDTGELFF
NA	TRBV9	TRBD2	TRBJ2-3	TGTGCCAGCAGCCCCAGACTAGCGGGGGGCACAGATACGCAGTATTTT	CASSPRLAGGTDTQYF
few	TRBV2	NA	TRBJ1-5	TGTGCCACCAACAGGGAAAATCAGCCCCAGCATTTT	CATNRENQPQHF
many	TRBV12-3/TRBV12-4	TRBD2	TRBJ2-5	TGTGCCAGCAGTTTTAGCGGGAGCCAAGAGACCCAGTACTTC	CASSFSGSQETQYF
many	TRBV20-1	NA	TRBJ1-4	TGCAGTGCTAGAGGGGGCCAGGATGAAAAACTGTTTTTT	CSARGGQDEKLFF
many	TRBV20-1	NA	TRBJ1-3	TGCAGTGCTAGAGATGCAGGCGAACCCTCTGGAAACACCATATATTTT	CSARDAGEPSGNTIYF
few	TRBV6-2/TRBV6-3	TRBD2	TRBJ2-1	TGTGCCAGCAGTTACCACGGACTAGCGGGAGACAATGAGCAGTTCTTC	CASSYHGLAGDNEQFF
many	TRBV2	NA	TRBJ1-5	TGTGCCAGCAGTGAAGAGGCAGTTTATAGCAATCAGCCCCAGCATTTT	CASSEEAVYSNQPQHF
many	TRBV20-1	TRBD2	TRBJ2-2	TGCAGTGCTACACCCGGGACTAGCGGGAACACCGGGGAGCTGTTTTTT	CSATPGTSGNTGELFF
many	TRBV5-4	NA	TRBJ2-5	TGTGCCAGCAGCGGGAAGCCGGGACCCCAAGAGACCCAGTACTTC	CASSGKPGPQETQYF
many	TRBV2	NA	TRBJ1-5	TGTGCCAGCAGCCCCCTAGGGCTGGGGGATCAGCCCCAGCATTTT	CASSPLGLGDQPQHF
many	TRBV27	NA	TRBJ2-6	TGTGCCAGCAGTTGGTCCCTGAGCTCTGGGGCCAACGTCCTGACTTTC	CASSWSLSSGANVLTF
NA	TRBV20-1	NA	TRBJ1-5	TGCAGTGCTAGAGACCCAGGACGGAATAGCAATCAGCCCCAGCATTTT	CSARDPGRNSNQPQHF
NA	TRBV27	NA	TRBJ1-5	TGTGCCAGCAGTTTGAACGCAGGCTATTATAGCAATCAGCCCCAGCATTTT	CASSLNAGYYSNQPQHF
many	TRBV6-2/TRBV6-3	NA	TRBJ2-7	TGTGCCAGCAGTTATTCAGGTCCGCAGGGGGAGCAGTACTTC	CASSYSGPQGEQYF